The 25 T cell receptor beta chains reported below all come from one sample, sequenced in a study of beta chain features in type 1 diabetes. The entirety of the isolated RNA underwent reverse transcription, so expressed TCRB transcripts were sequenced. Method: immunoSEQ multiplex PCR; TCRdb's copy keeps in-frame clones and lacks some. The sample holds under 500,000 clones; approximately 28% are singletons and the top ten take 0.065%. Specimen: naive CD4+ T cells from blood. The receptors originated from a man aged 18 to 29 in good health.

This clone came up a few times. The J gene is TRBJ2-1, the V gene TRBV4-3; possibly TRBD1 for D (6 bases). This CDR3 is built from 17 residues. Trimming stripped 4 bases from V and 2 bases from J, with 18 bases between. CDR1 and CDR2 (germline): LGHNA, YSLEER. The CDR3 here is CASSPTSRGWAYNEQFF. Written as DNA, the CDR3 is TGCGCCAGCAGCCCCACTTCCAGGGGTTGGGCCTACAATGAGCAGTTCTTC.

Only a few counts were recorded for this clone. The rearrangement joins TRBV30 to TRBJ2-1, with 10 bases aligning to TRBD2. CDR1 is GTSNPN, CDR2 SVGIG, per germline (reference sequence). Germline trimming cut 3 bases from V and 4 bases from J; bases unmatched to any gene: 15. The CDR3 consists of 18 residues. The CDR3 sequence is CAWRTGTAGLAIYNEQFF. The CDR3 nucleotides are TGTGCCTGGAGGACGGGGACAGCGGGACTAGCGATATACAATGAGCAGTTCTTC.

Only a few counts were recorded for this clone. The J gene is TRBJ2-1, the V gene TRBV30; D gene ambiguous. Looked up from germline, CDR1 is GTSNPN and CDR2 is SVGIG (reference sequence). Trimming cost V 0 bases and J 0 bases, with 9 bases left between them. CDR3 length equals 15 residues. Here the CDR3 reads CAWSVVRSSYNEQFF. As DNA, the CDR3 is TGTGCCTGGAGTGTAGTGAGGAGCTCCTACAATGAGCAGTTCTTC.

This clone was picked up a small number of times. The V call is TRBV7-8, the J call TRBJ2-5, with D perhaps matching TRBD2 (5 bases). In germline, CDR1 is SGHVS, CDR2 FQNEAQ. The CDR3 is 14 amino acids. V lost 0 bases and J 5 bases, leaving 10 bases between the germline ends. CDR3 DNA: TGTGCCAGCAGCTTAGCTTCCAGAGGGGAGACCCAGTACTTC. Its translation: CASSLASRGETQYF. Filled out from reference TRBV7-8 and TRBJ2-5, the complete variable domain reads GAGVSQSPRYKVAKRGQDVALRCDPISGHVSLFWYQQALGQGPEFLTYFQNEAQLDKSGLPSDRFFAERPEGSVSTLKIQRTQQEDSAVYLCASSLASRGETQYFGPGTRLLVL.

This clone occurred once. The V call is TRBV6-1, the J call TRBJ1-4; D not resolved. Germline values: CDR1 MNHNS, CDR2 SASEGT. V lost 3 bases to trimming and J lost 11 bases, with 10 bases between them. This CDR3 contains 12 residues. This chain's CDR3 is CASSEQQTKLFF. CDR3 nucleotide sequence: TGTGCCAGCAGTGAGCAACAGACGAAACTGTTTTTT.

Turning to this clone: This sample also contains other DNA sequences that code for the same CDR3. The gene calls are TRBV7-2 and TRBJ2-3; D perhaps matches TRBD2 (6 bases). The CDR3 length is 13 residues. V was clipped by 2 bases and J by 4 bases, with 7 bases between them. Germline CDR1 and CDR2: SGHTA and FQGNSA. The CDR3 is CASSLPGADTQYF. The CDR3 nucleotides are TGTGCCAGCAGCTTACCGGGGGCAGATACGCAGTATTTT. The full variable domain, completed using reference TRBV7-2 and TRBJ2-3, is GAGVSQSPSNKVTEKGKDVELRCDPISGHTALYWYRQSLGQGLEFLIYFQGNSAPDKSGLPSDRFSAERTGGSVSTLTIQRTQQEDSAVYLCASSLPGADTQYFGPGTRLTVL.

The chain combines TRBV10-3 with TRBJ1-4, with D maybe TRBD1 (5 bases). Germline V gene data show CDR1 as ENHRY and CDR2 as SYGVKD. V lost 8 bases, J lost 4 bases, and 11 bases lay in between. There are 13 residues in the CDR3. CDR3 nucleotides: TGTGCCATCGGAGGAGGGGATAATGAAAAACTGTTTTTT. Its protein is CAIGGGDNEKLFF.

The chain couples TRBV11-2 to TRBJ2-7; D is possibly TRBD2 (5 bases). V was pared by 5 bases and J by 3 bases, with 8 bases between. Germline lookup yields CDR1 SGHAT and CDR2 FQNNGV. This CDR3 is 12 amino acids long. DNA for the CDR3: TGTGCCAGCAGCCATGGGAGCTACGAGCAGTACTTC. This encodes CASSHGSYEQYF.

The chain recombines TRBV4-2 with TRBJ2-7; 11 nucleotides match TRBD2. The CDR3 has 15 amino acids. The V and J ends lost 0 bases and 7 bases, in that order; junction bases with no gene match: 5. Germline CDR1 and CDR2: LGHNA and YNFKEQ. The CDR3 region has the DNA TGTGCCAGCAGCCAAGATGGGACTAGCGGCTGGGAGCAGTACTTC. Protein sequence: CASSQDGTSGWEQYF.

The chain uses TRBV2 and TRBJ2-5, with 9 bases aligning to TRBD1. The germline gives CDR1 SNHLY, CDR2 FYNNEI. The trim removed 4 bases at V and 5 bases at J, leaving 5 bases unmatched. The CDR3 totals 14 residues. The CDR3 region is CASSGDRAGETQYF. The CDR3 nucleotides are TGTGCCAGCAGTGGGGACAGGGCGGGCGAGACCCAGTACTTC.

The rearrangement joins TRBV30 to TRBJ1-5; a possible D gene is TRBD1 (5 bases). Trimming shortened V by 3 bases and J by 4 bases, and 13 bases separated the two germline ends. Germline V gives CDR1 GTSNPN, CDR2 SVGIG (reference sequence). The CDR3 spans 14 residues. This chain's CDR3 is CAWSQGLGNQPQHF. CDR3 DNA: TGTGCCTGGAGCCAGGGTTTAGGAAATCAGCCCCAGCATTTT.

The V and J genes are TRBV11-2 and TRBJ2-5; tentatively, D is TRBD2 (5 bases). V was trimmed by 0 bases and J by 6 bases, leaving 14 bases between them. Germline V CDR1 and CDR2: SGHAT, FQNNGV. CDR3 size: 15 residues. CDR3 bases: TGTGCCAGCAGCTTAGATCCCTCCCCGGGGAAGACCCAGTACTTC. The encoded protein is CASSLDPSPGKTQYF.

The chain has TRBV2 and TRBJ2-4; D tentatively fits TRBD1 or TRBD2 (5 bases each). The CDR3 is 12 residues long. The germline CDR1 and CDR2 sequences are SNHLY and FYNNEI. The V gene lost 5 bases and the J gene lost 15 bases, with 17 bases spanning the gap. DNA for the CDR3: TGTGCCAGCAGTACCTCCCTCCGGGACCGGTACTTC. It encodes CASSTSLRDRYF.

This chain links TRBV10-3 with TRBJ2-1; D gene unclear. There are 13 residues in the CDR3. Germline CDR1 reads ENHRY; CDR2 reads SYGVKD. V lost 0 bases and J 10 bases, leaving 10 bases between the germline ends. CDR3 nucleotides: TGTGCCATCAGTGAGTCGGGGTTATGGGAGCAGTTCTTC. This translates into CAISESGLWEQFF.

The rearrangement uses TRBV7-9 and TRBJ2-7, with D perhaps matching TRBD2 (5 bases). CDR3 length: 14 residues. Germline CDR1 SEHNR, CDR2 FQNEAQ (reference sequence). V shed 3 bases and J shed 2 bases, with 11 bases lying between them. CDR3 bases: TGTGCCAGCAGCTTTAGTGGACTCCCCTACGAGCAGTACTTC. Protein product: CASSFSGLPYEQYF.

V usage is TRBV9 and J usage is TRBJ2-7, with unresolved D. The CDR3 totals 13 residues. V was trimmed by 1 base and J by 7 bases, leaving 12 bases between them. Looked up from germline, CDR1 is SGDLS and CDR2 is YYNGEE. In DNA, the CDR3 is TGTGCCAGCAGCGTAATCGGCCCAGAAGAGCAGTACTTC. Translating gives CASSVIGPEEQYF.

V is TRBV6-4 and J is TRBJ2-5; unclear D gene. The CDR3 spans 12 residues. V lost 6 bases, J lost 3 bases, and 8 bases lay in between. Looked up from germline, CDR1 is MRHNA and CDR2 is SNTAGT. The CDR3 DNA reads as TGTGCCAGCAGCAGCTGCGAAGAGACCCAGTACTTC. Its translation: CASSSCEETQYF.

CDR3 sequence (DNA): TGCAGCGTGGCGACAGGGCCCTACGAGCAGTACTTC. It specifies CSVATGPYEQYF. The V call is TRBV29-1, the J call TRBJ2-7, with 7 bases identical to TRBD1. Germline loops: CDR1 SQVTM, CDR2 ANQGSEA. This CDR3 has 12 amino acids. J lost 2 bases, V lost 6 bases, and 4 bases had no gene match.

This clone was counted between two and nine times. The rearrangement links TRBV30 to TRBJ1-2, with D perhaps TRBD1 (5 bases). The germline CDR1 and CDR2 sequences are GTSNPN and SVGIG (reference sequence). The CDR3 runs 14 residues. The V and J ends lost 2 bases and 5 bases respectively, with 15 bases between them. The CDR3 region is CAWSSRVVGYGYTF. The CDR3 DNA is TGTGCCTGGAGTTCCAGGGTGGTTGGATATGGCTACACCTTC. The whole variable domain, remainder taken from reference TRBV30 and TRBJ1-2, is SQTIHQWPATLVQPVGSPLSLECTVEGTSNPNLYWYRQAAGRGLQLLFYSVGIGQISSEVPQNLSASRPQDRQFILSSKKLLLSDSGFYLCAWSSRVVGYGYTFGSGTRLTVV.

The chain couples TRBV9 to TRBJ2-5; TRBD2 matches 11 bases. The V and J ends lost 4 bases and 1 base, in that order; junction bases with no gene match: 6. Germline CDR1 is SGDLS and CDR2 is YYNGEE. The CDR3 contains 16 residues. The CDR3 nucleotides read TGTGCCAGCAGCCTAACTAGCGGGAGTGGCCAAGAGACCCAGTACTTC. Amino acids: CASSLTSGSGQETQYF.

Only a few counts were recorded for this clone. CDR3 residues: CATSRSNLLNTGELFF. Here the CDR3 DNA reads TGTGCCACCAGCAGATCGAACCTCCTGAACACCGGGGAGCTGTTTTTT. V gene TRBV15 combines with J gene TRBJ2-2; D is ambiguous. This CDR3 has 16 amino acids. The germline V gene has CDR1 LNHNV and CDR2 YYDKDF (reference sequence). Between the trimmed V and J ends, which lost 2 bases and 1 base, there was a span of 11 bases. Full variable domain (missing parts from reference TRBV15 and TRBJ2-2): DAMVIQNPRYQVTQFGKPVTLSCSQTLNHNVMYWYQQKSSQAPKLLFHYYDKDFNNEADTPDNFQSRRPNTSFCFLDIRSPGLGDTAMYLCATSRSNLLNTGELFFGEGSRLTVL.

In this sample, this clone turned up a few times. This rearrangement joins TRBV15 to TRBJ2-5; D is possibly TRBD2 (5 bases). In germline, CDR1 is LNHNV, CDR2 YYDKDF (reference sequence). The V gene lost 0 bases and the J gene lost 4 bases, with 12 bases spanning the gap. The CDR3 sequence is 15 residues long. The CDR3 here is CATSRDGGSRETQYF. Here the CDR3 DNA reads TGTGCCACCAGCAGAGATGGAGGCAGTCGAGAGACCCAGTACTTC.

This clone came up once. The same CDR3 arises from other DNA sequences in this sample as well. The chain carries TRBV30 and TRBJ1-2; D is unresolved. The ends were cut back, 0 bases at V and 4 bases at J, with 6 bases in the middle. The CDR3 extends over 12 amino acids. Germline V gives CDR1 GTSNPN, CDR2 SVGIG (reference sequence). As DNA, the CDR3 is TGTGCCTGGAGTGTACGGGGCTATGGCTACACCTTC. The encoded protein is CAWSVRGYGYTF.

The chain couples TRBV9 to TRBJ2-6; D perhaps matches TRBD2 (5 bases). The germline V gene encodes CDR1 SGDLS and CDR2 YYNGEE. The CDR3 is made up of 16 amino acids. Trimming shortened V by 3 bases and J by 2 bases, and 12 bases separated the two germline ends. The CDR3 DNA reads as TGTGCCAGCAGCGGAACCCCCGGGACTGGGGCCAACGTCCTGACTTTC. This encodes CASSGTPGTGANVLTF.

This clone was recorded only once. This chain connects TRBV6-1 to TRBJ2-7, with D hard to call. Germline V gives CDR1 MNHNS, CDR2 SASEGT. The V end was cut by 9 bases, the J end by 3 bases, with 15 bases between. The CDR3 covers 13 residues. CDR3: CASSGGNVYEQYF. For the CDR3, the DNA is TGTGCCAGTTCGGGCGGTAACGTCTACGAGCAGTACTTC.